This T cell receptor beta chain was captured by sequencing in a study of human T cells and chemical hapten exposure. Study-level points and caveats: The number of TCRs over 1 in 1000 frequency stayed unchanged after DPC.

Single cDNA molecules in the library carried unique molecular identifiers attached during preparation. TCRdb ran MiXCR on the RACE reads and lists one entry per CDR3 protein. The sample contains about 40,000 distinct CDR3 sequences, under 12% of which appear only once. This clonotype was seen many times. Its antigen remains unidentified. The time point here: pre-sensitization, week 0. Treatment noted: therapeutic diphenylcyclopropenone sensitization with weekly scalp DPC. Sequencing started from total RNA isolated from unfractionated whole blood. Germline lookup yields CDR1 LGHDT and CDR2 YNNKEL (reference sequence). The CDR3 runs 13 residues. V was shortened by 1 base and J by 9 bases, with 10 bases between the two germline ends.

The clonotype was recovered from a man aged 25-45 years with alopecia areata. Some clones in this sample may be carry-over from other donors' samples. The sequencing here drew on whole blood, taken in connection with sensitization to the hapten diphenylcyclopropenone (DPC). V and J are TRBV3-1 and TRBJ2-1; possibly TRBD2 for D (6 bases). The CDR3 protein is CASSQGRGSEQFF. CDR3 in DNA: TGTGCCAGCAGCCAAGGGCGGGGTAGTGAGCAGTTCTTC.